The rows below give T cell receptor beta chains drawn from one sample of a study of CD8 T cells in ankylosing spondylitis. TCRdb reprocessed the 5' RACE reads with MiXCR, giving one entry per CDR3 protein. The top ten clones hold approximately 4.5% of a sample with some 63,000 distinct CDR3 sequences, 6.2% of them seen once. Sequenced input: synovial fluid, either unsorted or a sorted T cell fraction (not recorded which). These receptors were taken from a male donor with ankylosing spondylitis. The CDR3 runs from the conserved cysteine through the conserved F or W. The D gene is left open where the match is weak. Rows may omit the clone size; those that give it use once, few, many or a size class.

CDR3 | DNA | J | D | V | size
CASRLTGAGDTQYF | TGTGCCAGCAGGCTAACTGGGGCGGGAGATACGCAGTATTTT | TRBJ2-3 | NA | TRBV12-3/TRBV12-4 | many
CASSGLGTGQETQYF | TGTGCCAGCAGTGGACTAGGGACAGGGCAAGAGACCCAGTACTTC | TRBJ2-5 | TRBD1 | TRBV12-3/TRBV12-4 | many
CAISVYGQSTDTQYF | TGTGCCATCAGTGTGTATGGACAGAGCACAGATACGCAGTATTTT | TRBJ2-3 | NA | TRBV10-3 | medium-sized
CATSRGRGTNTGELFF | TGTGCCACCAGCAGAGGTCGAGGGACGAACACCGGGGAGCTGTTTTTT | TRBJ2-2 | NA | TRBV15 | NA
CASGEGQGQPQHF | TGCGCCAGCGGGGAGGGGCAGGGTCAGCCCCAGCATTTT | TRBJ1-5 | NA | TRBV5-1 | few
CASTLRSSGRNEQFF | TGTGCCAGCACCCTTCGGTCTAGCGGGAGGAATGAGCAGTTCTTC | TRBJ2-1 | TRBD2 | TRBV6-2/TRBV6-3 | few
CASSYPGTGDQPQHF | TGTGCCAGCAGTTACCCCGGGACAGGGGACCAGCCCCAGCATTTT | TRBJ1-5 | TRBD1 | TRBV6-5 | many
CATSRQRPGANVLTF | TGTGCCACCAGCAGGCAAAGACCTGGGGCCAACGTCCTGACTTTC | TRBJ2-6 | NA | TRBV15 | many
CSVQRERPGELFF | TGCAGCGTTCAGCGGGAGCGCCCCGGGGAGCTGTTTTTT | TRBJ2-2 | TRBD2 | TRBV29-1 | NA
CASSLGRETQYF | TGTGCCAGCAGCTTAGGCCGTGAGACCCAGTACTTC | TRBJ2-5 | NA | TRBV5-5 | few
CASSYAGTSLPGEQYF | TGTGCCAGCAGTTACGCCGGGACTAGCCTTCCAGGGGAGCAGTACTTC | TRBJ2-7 | TRBD2 | TRBV6-2/TRBV6-3 | NA
CSAHPLGQAAMDWTQYF | TGCAGTGCTCACCCCCTGGGACAGGCCGCCATGGATTGGACCCAGTACTTC | TRBJ2-5 | TRBD1 | TRBV20-1 | few
CSVVRDSSSYEQYF | TGCAGCGTCGTTCGGGACAGTAGCTCCTACGAGCAGTACTTC | TRBJ2-7 | TRBD1 | TRBV29-1 | medium-sized
CASRGALDSGGYEQYF | TGTGCCAGCAGGGGGGCCCTTGACAGTGGTGGCTACGAGCAGTACTTC | TRBJ2-7 | NA | TRBV25-1 | many
CASAREGNWAIYNEQFF | TGTGCCAGTGCCCGGGAAGGAAATTGGGCGATCTACAATGAGCAGTTCTTC | TRBJ2-1 | NA | TRBV19 | NA
CASSLPGLVYEQYF | TGTGCCAGCAGCTTACCGGGACTAGTCTACGAGCAGTACTTC | TRBJ2-7 | TRBD2 | TRBV7-9 | many
CASSYSHGAGQPQHF | TGTGCCAGCAGTTACTCCCATGGGGCAGGGCAGCCCCAGCATTTT | TRBJ1-5 | NA | TRBV6-5 | few
CASSFQREKFF | TGTGCCAGCAGCTTCCAGCGGGAGAAGTTCTTC | TRBJ2-1 | TRBD2 | TRBV7-2 | many
CSYPGKVLGEQFF | TGCAGCTACCCAGGGAAGGTCTTGGGTGAGCAGTTCTTC | TRBJ2-1 | NA | TRBV29-1 | many
CASSLYAGPYEQYF | TGTGCCAGCAGCTTATACGCGGGCCCCTACGAGCAGTACTTC | TRBJ2-7 | NA | TRBV7-3 | NA
CASSPRGLRVTQYF | TGTGCCAGCAGCCCTCGGGGTTTAAGGGTTACGCAGTATTTT | TRBJ2-3 | NA | TRBV3-1 | NA
CASSWDVLSGELFF | TGTGCCAGCAGCTGGGACGTTCTCTCCGGGGAGCTGTTTTTT | TRBJ2-2 | NA | TRBV11-2 | NA
CASSLGTGVTEAFF | TGTGCCAGCAGCTTGGGAACAGGGGTCACTGAAGCTTTCTTT | TRBJ1-1 | TRBD1 | TRBV5-4 | NA
CASSLTGVSTDTQYF | TGTGCCAGCAGCCTGACAGGAGTCAGCACAGATACGCAGTATTTT | TRBJ2-3 | NA | TRBV28 | many
CSTKSGGVGTEAFF | TGCAGCACCAAATCCGGGGGGGTTGGCACTGAAGCTTTCTTT | TRBJ1-1 | NA | TRBV29-1 | many
CSARGTSGNYEQYF | TGCAGTGCTAGAGGTACTAGCGGAAACTACGAGCAGTACTTC | TRBJ2-7 | TRBD2 | TRBV20-1 | many
CASSGTSGSWGANVLTF | TGTGCCAGCAGCGGGACTAGCGGGAGTTGGGGGGCCAACGTCCTGACTTTC | TRBJ2-6 | TRBD2 | TRBV7-9 | NA
CASSLAYRDRGRRYNEQFF | TGTGCCAGCAGCTTGGCCTATCGGGACAGGGGGCGTAGGTACAATGAGCAGTTCTTC | TRBJ2-1 | TRBD1 | TRBV5-6 | NA
CASSFSPAGQLFSGANVLTF | TGTGCCAGCAGCTTCTCCCCTGCGGGACAGCTTTTCTCTGGGGCCAACGTCCTGACTTTC | TRBJ2-6 | NA | TRBV11-2 | NA
CASSSGATDTQYF | TGTGCCAGCAGTTCCGGGGCCACAGATACGCAGTATTTT | TRBJ2-3 | NA | TRBV28 | many
CASSSDRQGVETQYF | TGTGCCAGCAGTTCCGACCGACAGGGGGTAGAGACCCAGTACTTC | TRBJ2-5 | TRBD1 | TRBV27 | few
CASSFLSRGNQPQHF | TGTGCCAGCAGTTTTTTAAGTCGGGGCAATCAGCCCCAGCATTTT | TRBJ1-5 | NA | TRBV28 | NA
CSVPVYSGTSGRIISYNEQFF | TGCAGCGTTCCCGTCTATTCCGGGACTAGCGGGAGGATTATATCCTACAATGAGCAGTTCTTC | TRBJ2-1 | TRBD2 | TRBV29-1 | many
CASSRRTGDINTGELFF | TGTGCTAGCAGCCGAAGGACAGGTGATATCAACACCGGGGAGCTGTTTTTT | TRBJ2-2 | TRBD1 | TRBV7-7 | few
CASSPGGYNEQFF | TGCGCCAGCAGCCCAGGGGGGTACAATGAGCAGTTCTTC | TRBJ2-1 | NA | TRBV5-1 | many
CASTYSGNTGELFF | TGTGCCAGCACCTATAGCGGAAACACCGGGGAGCTGTTTTTT | TRBJ2-2 | NA | TRBV9 | NA
CASSLTGGAWETQYF | TGTGCCAGCAGCCTAACAGGGGGCGCGTGGGAGACCCAGTACTTC | TRBJ2-5 | TRBD1 | TRBV7-2 | NA
CASRPEDHLTDTQYF | TGTGCCAGCAGGCCGGAGGACCATCTCACAGATACGCAGTATTTT | TRBJ2-3 | NA | TRBV28 | many
CASSLFGSAGFNQPQHF | TGTGCCAGCAGCTTGTTTGGTTCGGCAGGGTTTAATCAGCCCCAGCATTTT | TRBJ1-5 | NA | TRBV5-6 | NA
CASSPSGVYEQYF | TGTGCCAGCTCACCATCCGGGGTCTACGAGCAGTACTTC | TRBJ2-7 | NA | TRBV18 | NA
CASQGNRVYNEQFF | TGTGCCAGCCAGGGGAACAGGGTCTACAATGAGCAGTTCTTC | TRBJ2-1 | NA | TRBV7-9 | few
CASSLSREQFF | TGTGCCAGCAGTTTGAGTAGGGAGCAGTTCTTC | TRBJ2-1 | NA | TRBV12-3/TRBV12-4 | many
CASSLAGAEQYF | TGTGCCAGCAGCTTAGCTGGGGCCGAGCAGTACTTC | TRBJ2-7 | NA | TRBV7-8 | many
CASSLGGSYNEQFF | TGTGCCAGCAGCTTAGGGGGTTCCTACAATGAGCAGTTCTTC | TRBJ2-1 | NA | TRBV7-6 | many
CSVWEFQETQYF | TGCAGCGTTTGGGAATTCCAAGAGACCCAGTACTTC | TRBJ2-5 | NA | TRBV29-1 | many
CSATESGDTQYF | TGCAGTGCTACAGAATCCGGAGATACGCAGTATTTT | TRBJ2-3 | NA | TRBV20-1 | NA
CASSPRGTPNNEQFF | TGTGCCAGCAGCCCCAGGGGGACCCCAAACAATGAGCAGTTCTTC | TRBJ2-1 | TRBD1 | TRBV6-2/TRBV6-3 | many
CASALPGEAKNIQYF | TGTGCTAGTGCCCTTCCGGGGGAAGCCAAAAACATTCAGTACTTC | TRBJ2-4 | NA | TRBV12-5 | many
CASKPALLAGTGELFF | TGTGCCAGCAAACCCGCCCTACTAGCTGGCACCGGGGAGCTGTTTTTT | TRBJ2-2 | NA | TRBV28 | many
CASSYPRISRGGNQPQHF | TGTGCCAGCAGTTACCCTCGAATAAGCAGGGGAGGCAATCAGCCCCAGCATTTT | TRBJ1-5 | NA | TRBV6-2/TRBV6-3 | many
CASSYLFPRAKNIQYF | TGTGCCAGCAGCTACCTCTTCCCGAGAGCCAAAAACATTCAGTACTTC | TRBJ2-4 | NA | TRBV12-3/TRBV12-4 | few
CASKRDRMNTEAFF | TGTGCCAGCAAGCGAGACAGGATGAACACTGAAGCTTTCTTT | TRBJ1-1 | NA | TRBV6-1 | NA